The table lists the clone carrying this TCR beta chain with a few counts. Its antigen is as yet unknown. These data belong to a study of cytomegalovirus exposure and HLA in healthy donors. PCR involved 60 Vbeta and 13 Jbeta primers. The assay was immunoSEQ multiplex PCR, and TCRdb's table has in-frame clones only and misses some. The sample comprises about 150,000 clones, about 64% of which are singletons, and roughly 6.4% rests with the top ten. Per germline, CDR1 SGHRS and CDR2 YFSETQ. The V end lost 2 bases, the J end lost 4 bases, and 13 bases lay between the germline ends. The CDR3 has 15 residues. Study-wide points: V- and J-gene trimming in TCR beta was tied to a missense DCLRE1C variant by an analysis performed later.

The sample consisted of PBMCs. The chain recombines TRBV5-1 with TRBJ2-1; D perhaps matches TRBD2 (5 bases). The receptor's source is a woman aged 60-75 years in good health and CMV-seropositive. The CDR3 region is CASSFNSGLYNEQFF. CDR3 sequence (DNA): TGCGCCAGCAGCTTCAACAGCGGTCTGTACAATGAGCAGTTCTTC.